This entry describes one T cell receptor (beta chain). The sample comes from a study of blood T cell repertoires in COVID-19. Sequenced by immunoSEQ multiplex PCR; TCRdb stores in-frame clones only, minus some. The table records 120,000 or so clones, approximately 70% of them present only once. The V gene lost 6 bases and the J gene lost 6 bases, with 14 bases spanning the gap. This CDR3 region has 13 residues. CDR1 is LNHDA, CDR2 SQIVND, per germline (reference sequence). This receptor was obtained from a human donor with acute or convalescent COVID-19. The donor label of this sample is uncertain. Sequencing was performed on peripheral blood. The chain couples TRBV19 to TRBJ1-2; no clear D gene. The CDR3 sequence is CASRSSGWDGYTF. The CDR3 nucleotides are TGTGCCAGTAGGTCCTCCGGGTGGGATGGCTACACCTTC.